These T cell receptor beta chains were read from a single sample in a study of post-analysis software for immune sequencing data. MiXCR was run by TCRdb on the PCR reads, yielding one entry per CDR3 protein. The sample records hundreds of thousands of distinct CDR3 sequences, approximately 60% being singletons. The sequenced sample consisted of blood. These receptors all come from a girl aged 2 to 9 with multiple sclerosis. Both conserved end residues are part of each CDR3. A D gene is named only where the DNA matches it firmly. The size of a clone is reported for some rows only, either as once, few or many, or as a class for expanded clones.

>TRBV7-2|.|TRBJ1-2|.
CASSPRGAGYGYTF
TGTGCCAGCAGCCCCCGGGGCGCAGGGTATGGCTACACCTTC
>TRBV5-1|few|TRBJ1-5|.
CASSPEDGRNQPQHF
TGCGCCAGCAGCCCAGAGGACGGACGTAATCAGCCCCAGCATTTT
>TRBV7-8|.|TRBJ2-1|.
CASSLAGTHNEQFF
TGTGCCAGCAGCTTAGCGGGAACGCACAATGAGCAGTTCTTC
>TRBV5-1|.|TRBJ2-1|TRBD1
CASSLPDRVSPQQFF
TGCGCCAGCAGCTTGCCGGACAGGGTATCCCCTCAGCAGTTCTTC
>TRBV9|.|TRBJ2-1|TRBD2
CASSLRLAGGRYNEQFF
TGTGCCAGCAGCCTCCGACTAGCGGGGGGGCGGTACAATGAGCAGTTCTTC
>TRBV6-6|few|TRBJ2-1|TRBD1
CASSPQGQLYNEQFF
TGTGCCAGCAGTCCCCAGGGACAGCTATACAATGAGCAGTTCTTC
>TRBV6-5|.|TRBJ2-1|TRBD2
CASRPHSGRNNEQFF
TGTGCCAGCAGACCTCATAGCGGGAGAAACAATGAGCAGTTCTTC
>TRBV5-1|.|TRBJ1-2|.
CASSLEGWQRIHGYTF
TGCGCCAGCAGCTTGGAGGGCTGGCAGCGGATCCATGGCTACACCTTC
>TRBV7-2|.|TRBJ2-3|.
CASSSSSRTDTQYF
TGTGCCAGCAGCTCATCCTCCCGCACAGATACGCAGTATTTT
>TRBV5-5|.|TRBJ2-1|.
CASSVRSGRANEQFF
TGTGCCAGCAGCGTTAGGAGCGGACGGGCCAATGAGCAGTTCTTC
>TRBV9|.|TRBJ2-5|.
CASSVGWEMETQYF
TGTGCCAGCAGCGTAGGTTGGGAAATGGAGACCCAGTACTTC
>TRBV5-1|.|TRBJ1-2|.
CASSLVGGARNYGYTF
TGCGCCAGCAGCTTGGTCGGCGGGGCCAGAAACTATGGCTACACCTTC
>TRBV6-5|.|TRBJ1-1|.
CASSPDRYEAFF
TGTGCCAGCAGCCCCGACCGATATGAAGCTTTCTTT
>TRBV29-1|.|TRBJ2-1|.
CSARTDAYNEQFF
TGCAGCGCCAGGACAGACGCCTACAATGAGCAGTTCTTC
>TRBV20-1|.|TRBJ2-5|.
CSAGSSFGGGAETQYF
TGCAGTGCTGGATCTTCATTTGGGGGGGGCGCAGAGACCCAGTACTTC
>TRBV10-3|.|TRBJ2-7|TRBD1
CAISRGQGSSYEQYF
TGTGCCATCAGTCGGGGACAGGGAAGCTCCTACGAGCAGTACTTC
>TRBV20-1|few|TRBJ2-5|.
CSARTKRGWQETQYF
TGCAGTGCCAGGACCAAGCGCGGGTGGCAAGAGACCCAGTACTTC
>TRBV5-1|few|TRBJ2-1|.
CASSRGGPHEQFF
TGCGCCAGCAGCCGGGGCGGGCCCCACGAGCAGTTCTTC
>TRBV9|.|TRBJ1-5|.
CASSVDGQPQHF
TGTGCCAGCAGCGTAGATGGACAGCCCCAGCATTTT
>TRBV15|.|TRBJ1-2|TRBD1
CATKPGQHYYGYTF
TGTGCCACCAAACCGGGACAGCACTACTATGGCTACACCTTC
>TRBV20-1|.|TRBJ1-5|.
CSARATRVGRFNQPQHF
TGCAGTGCTAGAGCTACCCGTGTCGGGCGCTTCAATCAGCCCCAGCATTTT
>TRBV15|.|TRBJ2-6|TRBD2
CATSRLADSGANVLTF
TGTGCCACCAGCAGACTAGCGGACTCTGGGGCCAACGTCCTGACTTTC
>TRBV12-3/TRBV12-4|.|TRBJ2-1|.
CASISPHEQFF
TGTGCCAGCATTTCCCCCCATGAGCAGTTCTTC
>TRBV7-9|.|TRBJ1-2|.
CASSLEVVGMGGYTF
TGTGCCAGCAGCTTAGAGGTAGTAGGAATGGGTGGCTACACCTTC
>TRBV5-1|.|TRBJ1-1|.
CASSLLAGMNTEAFF
TGCGCCAGCAGCTTACTCGCTGGGATGAACACTGAAGCTTTCTTT
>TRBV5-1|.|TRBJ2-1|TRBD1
CASGTERDEQFF
TGCGCCAGTGGGACAGAAAGGGACGAGCAGTTCTTC
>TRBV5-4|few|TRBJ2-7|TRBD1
CASSSGTGPTYEQYF
TGTGCCAGCAGCTCCGGGACAGGACCGACCTACGAGCAGTACTTC
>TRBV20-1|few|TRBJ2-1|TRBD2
CSARLAGGSYNEQFF
TGCAGTGCTAGACTAGCGGGGGGATCATACAATGAGCAGTTCTTC
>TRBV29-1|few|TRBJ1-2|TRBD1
CSVKQGAISGYTF
TGCAGCGTTAAACAGGGGGCCATATCTGGCTACACCTTC
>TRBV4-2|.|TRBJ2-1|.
CASSIEGFVDNEQFF
TGTGCCAGCAGCATTGAGGGATTCGTCGACAATGAGCAGTTCTTC
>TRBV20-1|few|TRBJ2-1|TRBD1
CSARDRDEQFF
TGCAGTGCTAGGGACAGGGATGAGCAGTTCTTC
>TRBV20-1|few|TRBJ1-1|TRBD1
CSARADRATEAFF
TGCAGTGCTAGAGCTGACAGGGCCACTGAAGCTTTCTTT
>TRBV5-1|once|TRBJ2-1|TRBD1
CASSSGQGKVDEQFF
TGCGCCAGCAGCTCAGGACAGGGGAAAGTTGATGAGCAGTTCTTC
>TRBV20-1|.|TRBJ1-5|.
CSASETAGDQPQHF
TGCAGTGCTAGTGAGACAGCGGGAGATCAGCCCCAGCATTTT
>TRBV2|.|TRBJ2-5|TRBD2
CASSEARGGPFQETQYF
TGTGCCAGCAGTGAAGCTCGGGGGGGCCCCTTCCAAGAGACCCAGTACTTC
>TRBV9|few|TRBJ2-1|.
CASSVGQVRSGDEQFF
TGTGCCAGCAGCGTCGGACAGGTCCGATCGGGGGATGAGCAGTTCTTC
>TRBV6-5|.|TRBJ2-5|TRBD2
CASSSVAGGEETQYF
TGTGCCAGCAGTTCAGTAGCGGGGGGTGAAGAGACCCAGTACTTC
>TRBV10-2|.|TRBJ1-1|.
CASSETGAAEAFF
TGCGCCAGCAGTGAGACAGGAGCAGCTGAAGCTTTCTTT
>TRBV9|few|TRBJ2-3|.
CASSVVWGTDTQYF
TGTGCCAGCAGCGTAGTCTGGGGGACAGATACGCAGTATTTT
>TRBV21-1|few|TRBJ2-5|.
CASSKGADRGIETQYF
TGTGCCAGCAGCAAAGGGGCGGACAGGGGCATCGAGACCCAGTACTTC
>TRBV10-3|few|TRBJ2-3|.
CAISESDLTDTQYF
TGTGCCATCAGTGAGTCAGATCTCACAGATACGCAGTATTTT
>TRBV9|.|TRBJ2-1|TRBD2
CASSAPSGSNEQFF
TGTGCCAGCAGCGCACCTAGCGGGAGCAATGAGCAGTTCTTC
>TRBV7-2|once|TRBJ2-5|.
CASSLYLTYDQETQYF
TGTGCCAGCAGCTTATATCTCACTTACGACCAAGAGACCCAGTACTTC
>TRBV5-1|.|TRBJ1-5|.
CASSLDPGNQPQHF
TGCGCCAGCAGCTTGGATCCGGGCAATCAGCCCCAGCATTTT
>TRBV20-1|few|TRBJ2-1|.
CSARELAGAILYNEQFF
TGCAGTGCTAGAGAACTGGCGGGGGCGATATTATACAATGAGCAGTTCTTC
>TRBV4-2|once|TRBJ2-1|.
CASASTPYNEQFF
TGTGCCAGCGCCTCGACTCCTTACAATGAGCAGTTCTTC
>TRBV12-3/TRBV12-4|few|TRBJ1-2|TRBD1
CASSLGAGTETYGYTF
TGTGCCAGCAGTTTAGGAGCCGGGACAGAGACTTATGGCTACACCTTC
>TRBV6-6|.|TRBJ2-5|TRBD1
CASSYNQGAGETQYF
TGTGCCAGCAGTTATAACCAGGGGGCGGGGGAGACCCAGTACTTC
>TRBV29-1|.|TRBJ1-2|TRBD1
CSVEEQGVGYGYTF
TGCAGCGTTGAAGAACAGGGGGTAGGGTATGGCTACACCTTC
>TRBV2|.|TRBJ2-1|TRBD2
CASSSLAGDLSSYNEQFF
TGTGCCAGCAGCTCACTAGCGGGGGATTTGAGCTCCTACAATGAGCAGTTCTTC
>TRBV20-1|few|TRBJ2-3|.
CSARDYRVDTQYF
TGCAGTGCTAGAGATTACAGGGTAGATACGCAGTATTTT
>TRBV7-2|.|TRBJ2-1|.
CASSHGPQFF
TGTGCCAGCAGCCACGGTCCCCAGTTCTTC